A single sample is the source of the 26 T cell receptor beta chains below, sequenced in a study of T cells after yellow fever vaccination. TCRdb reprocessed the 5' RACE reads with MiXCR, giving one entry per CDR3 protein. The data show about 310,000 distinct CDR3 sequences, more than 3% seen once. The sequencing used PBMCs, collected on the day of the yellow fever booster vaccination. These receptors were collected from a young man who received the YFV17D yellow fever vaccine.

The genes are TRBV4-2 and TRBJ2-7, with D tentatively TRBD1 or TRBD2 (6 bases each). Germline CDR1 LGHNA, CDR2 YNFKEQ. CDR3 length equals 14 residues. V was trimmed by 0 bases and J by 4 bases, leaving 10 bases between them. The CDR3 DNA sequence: TGTGCCAGCAGCCAAGATGAGGGGGGATACGAGCAGTACGTC. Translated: CASSQDEGGYEQYV.

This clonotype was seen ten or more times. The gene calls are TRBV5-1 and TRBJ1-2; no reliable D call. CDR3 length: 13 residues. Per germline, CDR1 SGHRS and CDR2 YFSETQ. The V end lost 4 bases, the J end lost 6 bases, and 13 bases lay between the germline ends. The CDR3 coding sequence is TGCGCCAGCAGCCCGGACCGTTTCGATGGCTACACCTTC. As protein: CASSPDRFDGYTF.

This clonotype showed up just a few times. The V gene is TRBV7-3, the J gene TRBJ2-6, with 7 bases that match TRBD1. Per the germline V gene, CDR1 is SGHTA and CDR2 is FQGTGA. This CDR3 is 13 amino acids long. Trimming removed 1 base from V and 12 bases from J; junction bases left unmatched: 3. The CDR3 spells CASSLRDSRVLTF. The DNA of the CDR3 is TGTGCCAGCAGCTTAAGGGACAGTCGCGTCCTGACTTTC.

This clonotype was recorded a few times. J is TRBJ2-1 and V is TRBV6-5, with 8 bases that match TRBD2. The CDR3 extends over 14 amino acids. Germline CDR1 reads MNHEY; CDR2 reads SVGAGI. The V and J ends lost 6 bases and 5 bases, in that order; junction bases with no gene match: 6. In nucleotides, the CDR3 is TGTGCCAGCAGATTAGCGGGGCGCCACAATGAGCAGTTCTTC. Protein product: CASRLAGRHNEQFF.

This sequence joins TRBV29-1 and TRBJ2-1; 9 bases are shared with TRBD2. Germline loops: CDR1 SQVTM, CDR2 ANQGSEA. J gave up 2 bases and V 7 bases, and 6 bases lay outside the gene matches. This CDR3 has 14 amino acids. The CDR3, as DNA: TGCAGCGCCAACGCGGGGGGGCCCTACAATGAGCAGTTCTTC. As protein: CSANAGGPYNEQFF.

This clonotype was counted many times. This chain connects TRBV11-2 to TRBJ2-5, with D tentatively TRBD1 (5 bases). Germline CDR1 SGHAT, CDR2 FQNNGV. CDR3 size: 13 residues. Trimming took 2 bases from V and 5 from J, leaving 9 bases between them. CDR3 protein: CASSLMGRETQYF. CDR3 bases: TGTGCCAGCAGCTTAATGGGGCGCGAGACCCAGTACTTC.

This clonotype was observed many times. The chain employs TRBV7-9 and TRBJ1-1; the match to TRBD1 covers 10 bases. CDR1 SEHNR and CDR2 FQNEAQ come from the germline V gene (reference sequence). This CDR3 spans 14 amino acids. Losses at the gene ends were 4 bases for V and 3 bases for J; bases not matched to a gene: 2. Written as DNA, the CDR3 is TGTGCCAGCAGCTCGACAGGGGGCCACACTGAAGCTTTCTTT. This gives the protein CASSSTGGHTEAFF.

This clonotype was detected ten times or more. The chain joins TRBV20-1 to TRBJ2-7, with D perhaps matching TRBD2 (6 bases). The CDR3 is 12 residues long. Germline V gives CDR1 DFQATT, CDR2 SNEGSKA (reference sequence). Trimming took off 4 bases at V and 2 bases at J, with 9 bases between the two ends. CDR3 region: CSATSVAYEQYF. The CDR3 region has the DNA TGCAGTGCTACTAGCGTCGCCTACGAGCAGTACTTC.

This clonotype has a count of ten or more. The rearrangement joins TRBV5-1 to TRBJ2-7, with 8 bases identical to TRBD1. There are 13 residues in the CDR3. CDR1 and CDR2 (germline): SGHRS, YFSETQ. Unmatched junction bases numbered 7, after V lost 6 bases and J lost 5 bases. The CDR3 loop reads CASKAGGLDEQYF. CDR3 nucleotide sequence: TGCGCCAGCAAGGCAGGGGGCCTGGACGAGCAGTACTTC.

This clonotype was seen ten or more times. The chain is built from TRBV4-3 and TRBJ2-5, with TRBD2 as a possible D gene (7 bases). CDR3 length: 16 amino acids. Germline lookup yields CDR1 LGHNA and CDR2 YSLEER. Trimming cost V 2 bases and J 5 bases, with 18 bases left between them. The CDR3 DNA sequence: TGCGCCAGCAGCCAACTTAACGCGGGGGCTACGGAGACCCAGTACTTC. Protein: CASSQLNAGATETQYF.

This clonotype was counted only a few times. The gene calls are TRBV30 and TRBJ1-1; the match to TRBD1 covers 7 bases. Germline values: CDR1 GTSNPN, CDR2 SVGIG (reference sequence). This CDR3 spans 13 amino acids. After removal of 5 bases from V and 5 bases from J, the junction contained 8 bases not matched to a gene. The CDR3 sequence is CAWFTGVGTEAFF. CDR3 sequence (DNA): TGTGCCTGGTTTACAGGGGTTGGTACTGAAGCTTTCTTT.

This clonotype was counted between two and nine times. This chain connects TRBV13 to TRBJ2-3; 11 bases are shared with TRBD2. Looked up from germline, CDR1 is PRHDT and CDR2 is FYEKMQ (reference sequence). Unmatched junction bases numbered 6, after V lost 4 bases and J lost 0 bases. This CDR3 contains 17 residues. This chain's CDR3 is CASSSRGTSGSTDTQYF. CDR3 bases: TGTGCCAGCAGCTCACGTGGGACTAGCGGTAGCACAGATACGCAGTATTTT. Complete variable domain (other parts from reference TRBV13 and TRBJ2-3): AAGVIQSPRHLIKEKRETATLKCYPIPRHDTVYWYQQGPGQDPQFLISFYEKMQSDKGSIPDRFSAQQFSDYHSELNMSSLELGDSALYFCASSSRGTSGSTDTQYFGPGTRLTVL.

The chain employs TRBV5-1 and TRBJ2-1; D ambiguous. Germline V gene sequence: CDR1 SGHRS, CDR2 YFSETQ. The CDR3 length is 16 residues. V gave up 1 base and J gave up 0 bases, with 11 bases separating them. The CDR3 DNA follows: TGCGCCAGCAGCTTGAGCGAAGTTAGCTCCTACAATGAGCAGTTCTTC. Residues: CASSLSEVSSYNEQFF.

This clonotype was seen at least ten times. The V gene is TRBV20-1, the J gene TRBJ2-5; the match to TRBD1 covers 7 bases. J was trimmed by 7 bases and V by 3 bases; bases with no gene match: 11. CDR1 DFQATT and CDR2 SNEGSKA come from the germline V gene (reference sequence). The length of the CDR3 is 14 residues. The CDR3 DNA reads TGCAGTGCTAGTTACAGGGGCCCCTCAGGGACCCAGTACTTC. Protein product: CSASYRGPSGTQYF.

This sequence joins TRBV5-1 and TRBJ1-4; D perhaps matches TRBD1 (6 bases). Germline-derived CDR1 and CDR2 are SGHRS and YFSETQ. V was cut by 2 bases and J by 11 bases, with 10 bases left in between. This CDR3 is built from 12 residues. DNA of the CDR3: TGCGCCAGCAGCTTTGCAGGGGATAAACTGTTTTTT. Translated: CASSFAGDKLFF.

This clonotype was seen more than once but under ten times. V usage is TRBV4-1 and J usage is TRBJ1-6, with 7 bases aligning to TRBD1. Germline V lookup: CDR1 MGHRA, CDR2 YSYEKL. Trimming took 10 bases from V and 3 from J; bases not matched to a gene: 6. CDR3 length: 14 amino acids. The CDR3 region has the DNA TGCGCCACGAGGGACAGCCGCTATAATTCACCCCTCCACTTT. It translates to CATRDSRYNSPLHF.

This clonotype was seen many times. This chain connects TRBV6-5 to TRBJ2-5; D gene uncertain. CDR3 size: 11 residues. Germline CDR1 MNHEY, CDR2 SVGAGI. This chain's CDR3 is CVIVRQETQYF. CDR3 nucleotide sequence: TGTGTCATAGTCCGCCAAGAGACCCAGTACTTC.

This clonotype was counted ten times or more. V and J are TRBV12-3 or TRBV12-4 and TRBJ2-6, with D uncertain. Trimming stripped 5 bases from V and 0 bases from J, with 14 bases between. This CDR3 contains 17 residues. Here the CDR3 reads CASSGKGRLSGANVLTF. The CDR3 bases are TGTGCCAGCAGTGGAAAGGGTCGGCTCTCTGGGGCCAACGTCCTGACTTTC.

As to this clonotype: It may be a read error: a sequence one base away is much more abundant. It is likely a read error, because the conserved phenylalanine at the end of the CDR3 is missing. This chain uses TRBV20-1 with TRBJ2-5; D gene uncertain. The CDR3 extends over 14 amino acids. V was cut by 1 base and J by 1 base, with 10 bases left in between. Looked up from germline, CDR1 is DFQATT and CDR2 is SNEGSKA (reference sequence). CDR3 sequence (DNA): TGCAGTGCTAGAGCGATAAGTTTCCAAGAGACCCAGTACCTC. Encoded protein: CSARAISFQETQYL.

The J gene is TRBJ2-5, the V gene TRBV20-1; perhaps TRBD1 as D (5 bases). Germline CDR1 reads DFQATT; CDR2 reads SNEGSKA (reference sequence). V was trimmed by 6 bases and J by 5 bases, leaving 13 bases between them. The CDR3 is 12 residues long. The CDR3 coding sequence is TGCAGTGCCAGGGTATCCAGGGAGACCCAGTACTTC. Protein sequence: CSARVSRETQYF.

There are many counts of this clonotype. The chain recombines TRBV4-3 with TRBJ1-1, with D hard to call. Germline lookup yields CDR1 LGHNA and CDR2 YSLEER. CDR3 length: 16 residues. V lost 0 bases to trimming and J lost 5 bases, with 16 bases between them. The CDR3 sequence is CASSQDRRQTRTEAFF. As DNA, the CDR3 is TGCGCCAGCAGCCAAGATCGTCGGCAGACTAGGACTGAAGCTTTCTTT.

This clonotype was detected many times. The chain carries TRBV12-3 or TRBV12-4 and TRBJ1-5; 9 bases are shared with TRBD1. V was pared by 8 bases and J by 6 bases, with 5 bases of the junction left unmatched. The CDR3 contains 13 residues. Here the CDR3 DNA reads TGTGCCAGCCGGGACAGGGTAGTTCAGCCCCAGCATTTT. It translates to CASRDRVVQPQHF.

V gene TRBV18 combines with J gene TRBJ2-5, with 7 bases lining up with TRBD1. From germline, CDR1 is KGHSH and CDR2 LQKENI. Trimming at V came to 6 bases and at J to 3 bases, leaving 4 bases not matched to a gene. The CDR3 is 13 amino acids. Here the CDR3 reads CASSRQGKETQYF. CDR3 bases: TGTGCCAGCTCTCGACAGGGAAAAGAGACCCAGTACTTC.

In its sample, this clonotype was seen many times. The CDR3 DNA is TGTGCCAGCAGCTTAGCGTCTGCGGGGGATCAGTATTTT. Its protein is CASSLASAGDQYF. The chain employs TRBV7-8 and TRBJ2-3, with 7 bases fitting TRBD2. Trimming at V came to 0 bases and at J to 12 bases, leaving 6 bases not matched to a gene. Germline V CDR1 and CDR2: SGHVS, FQNEAQ. This CDR3 is 13 amino acids long.

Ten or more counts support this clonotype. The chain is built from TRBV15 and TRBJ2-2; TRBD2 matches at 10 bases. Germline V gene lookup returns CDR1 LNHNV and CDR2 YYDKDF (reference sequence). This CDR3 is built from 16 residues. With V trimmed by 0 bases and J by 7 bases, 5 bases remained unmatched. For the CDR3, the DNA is TGTGCCACCAGCAGAGACCTAGCGGGGGCCGGCGGGGAGCTGTTTTTT. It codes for CATSRDLAGAGGELFF. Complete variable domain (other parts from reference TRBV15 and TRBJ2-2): DAMVIQNPRYQVTQFGKPVTLSCSQTLNHNVMYWYQQKSSQAPKLLFHYYDKDFNNEADTPDNFQSRRPNTSFCFLDIRSPGLGDTAMYLCATSRDLAGAGGELFFGEGSRLTVL.

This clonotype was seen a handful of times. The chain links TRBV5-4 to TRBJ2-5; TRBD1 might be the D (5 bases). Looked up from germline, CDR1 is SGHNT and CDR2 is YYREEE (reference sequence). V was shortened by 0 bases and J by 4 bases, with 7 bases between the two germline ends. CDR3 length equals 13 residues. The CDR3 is CASSLDDRETQYF. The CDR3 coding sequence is TGTGCCAGCAGCTTGGATGACAGAGAGACCCAGTACTTC.